What follows is one TCR beta chain and its context. The data were produced by immunoSEQ multiplex PCR, yet TCRdb's version contains in-frame clones alone and is incomplete. The data contain over 55,000 clones, over 80% of them singletons. The entry originates in a study of blood T cell repertoires in COVID-19. Study overall: From the United States, Italy and Spain came samples of acute and convalescent COVID-19.

Material for sequencing was peripheral blood. The receptor was isolated from a man in his fifties with active COVID-19.

In DNA form, the CDR3 reads TGTGCCAGCAGCCAAGGGACTAGCGGGAGGGCCCTCCAAGAGACCCAGTACTTC. It specifies CASSQGTSGRALQETQYF. The chain combines TRBV11-3 with TRBJ2-5; TRBD2 aligns across 16 bases. The CDR3 has 18 residues. Germline V gives CDR1 SGHNT, CDR2 YENEEA. V shed 5 bases and J 1 base; nucleotides not matched to a gene: 7.